The 19 T cell receptor beta chains below were found in one sample sequenced in a study of identical twins. TCRdb analysed the 5' RACE reads with MiXCR anew, one entry per CDR3 protein. The table has about 340,000 distinct CDR3 sequences, approximately 13% seen once. The data also belong to a second study, concerning yellow fever vaccine responses in identical twins.

The sample consisted of CD8+ T cells sorted from blood. The receptors stem from a woman aged 18-29 years in good health.

This clonotype has more than one count but fewer than ten. The chain links TRBV7-9 to TRBJ1-1; D gene unclear. The CDR3 has 11 amino acids. V was pared by 3 bases and J by 6 bases, with 5 bases between. Germline V gene lookup returns CDR1 SEHNR and CDR2 FQNEAQ (reference sequence). CDR3 residues: CASSLQPEAFF. The DNA for the CDR3 is TGTGCCAGCAGCTTGCAACCTGAAGCTTTCTTT. Full variable domain (remainder filled in from reference TRBV7-9 and TRBJ1-1): DTGVSQNPRHKITKRGQNVTFRCDPISEHNRLYWYRQTLGQGPEFLTYFQNEAQLEKSRLLSDRFSAERPKGSFSTLEIQRTEQGDSAMYLCASSLQPEAFFGQGTRLTVV.

V gene TRBV6-1 combines with J gene TRBJ2-7; D may be TRBD1 (5 bases). Trimming stripped 9 bases from V and 3 bases from J, with 9 bases between. Germline CDR1 and CDR2: MNHNS and SASEGT. This CDR3 has 11 amino acids. The CDR3 protein is CASIDSYEQYV. The CDR3 nucleotides are TGTGCCAGTATAGACAGCTACGAGCAGTACGTC.

This clonotype has more than one count but fewer than ten. The V gene is TRBV15, the J gene TRBJ2-3; D remains unclear. CDR1 and CDR2 (germline): LNHNV, YYDKDF (reference sequence). The V end lost 5 bases, the J end lost 0 bases, and 9 bases lay between the germline ends. The CDR3 extends over 14 amino acids. This chain's CDR3 is CATSLLGSTDTQYF. CDR3 sequence (DNA): TGTGCCACCAGCCTGCTGGGTAGCACAGATACGCAGTATTTT. Based on the CDR3 plus reference TRBV15 and TRBJ2-3, the full variable domain is DAMVIQNPRYQVTQFGKPVTLSCSQTLNHNVMYWYQQKSSQAPKLLFHYYDKDFNNEADTPDNFQSRRPNTSFCFLDIRSPGLGDTAMYLCATSLLGSTDTQYFGPGTRLTVL.

This chain connects TRBV5-5 to TRBJ1-1; D gene unclear. CDR3 length equals 11 residues. Germline loops: CDR1 SGHKS, CDR2 YYEKEE (reference sequence). The ends were cut back, 5 bases at V and 3 bases at J, with 5 bases in the middle. DNA of the CDR3: TGTGCCAGCAGGAGTGACACTGAAGCTTTCTTT. Protein: CASRSDTEAFF.

The V gene is TRBV28, the J gene TRBJ1-3; D gene unclear. The germline gives CDR1 MDHEN, CDR2 SYDVKM. This CDR3 has 12 amino acids. Deletions cut 6 bases from V and 0 bases from J, with 3 bases between. The CDR3 DNA follows: TGTGCCAGCAGCTACTCTGGAAACACCATATATTTT. As protein: CASSYSGNTIYF. Filled out from reference TRBV28 and TRBJ1-3, the complete variable domain reads DVKVTQSSRYLVKRTGEKVFLECVQDMDHENMFWYRQDPGLGLRLIYFSYDVKMKEKGDIPEGYSVSREKKERFSLILESASTNQTSMYLCASSYSGNTIYFGEGSWLTVV.

The chain employs TRBV12-3 or TRBV12-4 and TRBJ1-4; TRBD1 aligns across 7 bases. The CDR3 has 15 amino acids. The trim removed 5 bases at V and 1 base at J, leaving 4 bases unmatched. CDR3 in amino acids: CASSPTGITNEKLFF. CDR3 DNA: TGTGCCAGCAGTCCGACAGGGATAACTAATGAAAAACTGTTTTTT.

The J gene is TRBJ2-1, the V gene TRBV7-9; 11 bases map to TRBD1. The CDR3 is 15 amino acids. Looked up from germline, CDR1 is SEHNR and CDR2 is FQNEAQ (reference sequence). Germline trimming cut 5 bases from V and 8 bases from J; bases unmatched to any gene: 8. The CDR3 sequence: CASSMGQGVEDEQFF. The CDR3 DNA follows: TGTGCCAGCAGCATGGGACAGGGGGTAGAGGATGAGCAGTTCTTC.

This clonotype was detected ten times or more. The chain's CDR3 is CASKPPTDANEKLFF. DNA for the CDR3: TGTGCCAGCAAGCCGCCGACAGACGCGAATGAAAAACTGTTTTTT. The chain employs TRBV7-9 and TRBJ1-4; the D gene is possibly TRBD1 (5 bases). The CDR3 has 15 residues. Germline V gives CDR1 SEHNR, CDR2 FQNEAQ (reference sequence). Trimming pared 7 bases from V and 5 bases from J, leaving 17 bases between. The whole variable domain, filled in from reference TRBV7-9 and TRBJ1-4, reads DTGVSQNPRHKITKRGQNVTFRCDPISEHNRLYWYRQTLGQGPEFLTYFQNEAQLEKSRLLSDRFSAERPKGSFSTLEIQRTEQGDSAMYLCASKPPTDANEKLFFGSGTQLSVL.

The V and J genes are TRBV9 and TRBJ2-1, with TRBD1 matching 9 bases. The CDR3 consists of 15 residues. The J segment lost 3 bases and the V segment lost 1 base, leaving 2 bases of the junction unmatched. The germline V gene has CDR1 SGDLS and CDR2 YYNGEE. The CDR3 sequence: CASSVSGQGYNEQFF. For the CDR3, the DNA is TGTGCCAGCAGCGTATCGGGACAGGGCTACAATGAGCAGTTCTTC.

The sample holds a few counts of this clonotype. The CDR3, as DNA: TGTGCCAGCAGCCAAGAAGGAGCGGGGGGCCGGGATACGCAGTATTTT. Residues: CASSQEGAGGRDTQYF. The rearrangement links TRBV3-1 to TRBJ2-3, with 9 bases matching TRBD2. V lost 0 bases and J lost 6; bases outside the gene matches: 7. Germline lookup yields CDR1 LGHDT and CDR2 YNNKEL (reference sequence). The CDR3 is 16 amino acids.

In its sample, this clonotype was seen many times. V is TRBV27 and J is TRBJ2-1, with unresolved D. V was pared by 6 bases and J by 7 bases, with 22 bases between. The CDR3 covers 16 residues. Germline V lookup: CDR1 MNHEY, CDR2 SMNVEV (reference sequence). The CDR3 here is CASSPRSLPYGNEQFF. CDR3 in DNA: TGTGCCAGCAGCCCTAGATCCCTCCCATATGGGAATGAGCAGTTCTTC.

A few counts support this clonotype. The chain joins TRBV7-6 to TRBJ2-3; D is perhaps TRBD2 (5 bases). This CDR3 contains 16 residues. The germline V and J ends were trimmed by 1 base and 1 base, with 12 bases remaining between them. Per the germline V gene, CDR1 is SGHVS and CDR2 is FNYEAQ. Written as DNA, the CDR3 is TGTGCCAGCAGCTTAGATCGGGGTAAAGGCACAGATACGCAGTATTTT. It yields the protein CASSLDRGKGTDTQYF.

Here the CDR3 DNA reads TGTGCCAGCAGCGTCTCCCACCGCATGAACACTGAAGCTTTCTTT. Amino acid sequence: CASSVSHRMNTEAFF. The chain joins TRBV9 to TRBJ1-1; D call uncertain. This CDR3 has 15 amino acids. Germline CDR1 reads SGDLS; CDR2 reads YYNGEE. V lost 2 bases and J lost 0, with 11 bases in between.

The chain combines TRBV10-2 with TRBJ2-3; no reliable D call. The CDR3 is 14 residues long. V lost 0 bases to trimming and J lost 6 bases, with 10 bases between them. Germline lookup yields CDR1 WSHSY and CDR2 SAAADI. The CDR3 protein is CASSESRVGDTQYF. The DNA for the CDR3 is TGCGCCAGCAGTGAGTCGAGAGTAGGCGATACGCAGTATTTT.

This clonotype was recorded a few times. The chain carries TRBV5-5 and TRBJ1-5; the match to TRBD1 covers 11 bases. Germline CDR1 reads SGHKS; CDR2 reads YYEKEE (reference sequence). The CDR3 extends over 15 amino acids. The V segment lost 4 bases and the J segment 9 bases; nucleotides outside the gene matches: 9. The CDR3 DNA reads TGTGCCAGCAGCCTGGGACAGGGGGAACGAAGGCCCCAGCATTTT. This gives the protein CASSLGQGERRPQHF.

This clonotype was found many times. V gene TRBV28 combines with J gene TRBJ1-1; D unresolved. The CDR3 loop spans 13 amino acids. V was shortened by 3 bases and J by 1 base, with 6 bases between the two germline ends. CDR1 is MDHEN and CDR2 is SYDVKM in the germline V gene. The CDR3 DNA is TGTGCCAGCAGTTTCCGACCGAACACTGAAGCTTTCTTT. The encoded protein is CASSFRPNTEAFF.

The V and J genes are TRBV5-1 and TRBJ2-7, with D possibly TRBD1 on 6 matching bases. Between the trimmed V and J ends, which lost 1 base and 5 bases, there was a span of 13 bases. The CDR3 sequence is 14 residues long. Germline assignment: CDR1 SGHRS and CDR2 YFSETQ. Here the CDR3 DNA reads TGCGCCAGCAGCTTGCGTAGCAGGGGTCACGAGCAGTACGTC. Encoded protein: CASSLRSRGHEQYV.

The chain's CDR3 is CASSLLAGGGDTGELFF. The CDR3 region has the DNA TGTGCCAGCAGCTTACTCGCGGGAGGTGGGGACACCGGGGAGCTGTTTTTT. The chain carries TRBV7-3 and TRBJ2-2; TRBD2 agrees at 8 bases. V was pared by 2 bases and J by 3 bases, with 8 bases of the junction left unmatched. The V gene's germline CDR1 is SGHTA and CDR2 FQGTGA. The CDR3 has 17 residues. Full variable domain (outside the CDR3, taken from reference TRBV7-3 and TRBJ2-2): GAGVSQTPSNKVTEKGKYVELRCDPISGHTALYWYRQSLGQGPEFLIYFQGTGAADDSGLPNDRFFAVRPEGSVSTLKIQRTERGDSAVYLCASSLLAGGGDTGELFFGEGSRLTVL.

The chain links TRBV2 to TRBJ2-5, with D perhaps matching TRBD1 (5 bases). The CDR3 is 15 residues long. Germline V lookup: CDR1 SNHLY, CDR2 FYNNEI. Trimming pared 1 base from V and 5 bases from J, leaving 14 bases between. The CDR3 bases are TGTGCCAGCAGTGAAGGCCTGTCAGGGTACGAGACCCAGTACTTC. Translated, it gives CASSEGLSGYETQYF.